This TCR beta chain was recorded in a study of T cell repertoires in ileal Crohn's disease. Study-level background: About half of patients got postoperative therapy: approximately twelve thiopurines, around 19 anti-TNF.

Per the germline V gene, CDR1 is SQVTM and CDR2 is ANQGSEA. The CDR3 is 14 residues long. J lost 2 bases, V lost 4 bases, and 8 bases had no gene match. Here immunoSEQ multiplex PCR was the method, and the copy in TCRdb shows in-frame clones only, minus some. Seen here are approximately 13,000 clones, roughly four fifths observed once, and the top ten hold approximately 4%. The specimen sequenced was ileal tissue. The chain joins TRBV29-1 to TRBJ2-7, with TRBD1 matching over 7 bases. This TCR was recovered from an adult with Crohn's disease. The CDR3 spells CSVGGLQGTYEQYF. The CDR3 nucleotides read TGCAGCGTTGGCGGATTACAGGGGACCTACGAGCAGTACTTC.